The present T cell receptor beta chain was sequenced within a study of OX40 agonist ivuxolimab in advanced cancers. Study context: Ivuxolimab is a fully human IgG2 antibody that activates OX40 (CD134). A diagnosis of hepatocellular carcinoma, melanoma, renal cell or head and neck cancer was present in dose-escalation patients. Partial responses were recorded for three patients, including one with hepatocellular carcinoma and two with cutaneous melanoma.

Profiled with immunoSEQ multiplex PCR; TCRdb holds only in-frame clones, not every one. The data hold tens of thousands of clones, with around 88% observed a single time. Any history of autoimmune disease or systemic immunosuppression disqualified patients. Looked up from germline, CDR1 is MNHEY and CDR2 is SVGAGI. The CDR3 sequence is 14 residues long. Trimming removed 3 bases at V and 2 bases at J, with 8 bases between. The source was CD4+ or CD8+ T cells sorted from blood, collected in a trial of the OX40 agonist ivuxolimab. This rearrangement joins TRBV6-5 to TRBJ1-5; D may be TRBD1 (5 bases). The receptor was derived from an adult with an advanced solid tumor such as melanoma, head and neck, liver or kidney cancer. CDR3 bases: TGTGCCAGCAGTTATACGGGGGGCAATCAGCCCCAGCATTTT. Encoded protein: CASSYTGGNQPQHF.